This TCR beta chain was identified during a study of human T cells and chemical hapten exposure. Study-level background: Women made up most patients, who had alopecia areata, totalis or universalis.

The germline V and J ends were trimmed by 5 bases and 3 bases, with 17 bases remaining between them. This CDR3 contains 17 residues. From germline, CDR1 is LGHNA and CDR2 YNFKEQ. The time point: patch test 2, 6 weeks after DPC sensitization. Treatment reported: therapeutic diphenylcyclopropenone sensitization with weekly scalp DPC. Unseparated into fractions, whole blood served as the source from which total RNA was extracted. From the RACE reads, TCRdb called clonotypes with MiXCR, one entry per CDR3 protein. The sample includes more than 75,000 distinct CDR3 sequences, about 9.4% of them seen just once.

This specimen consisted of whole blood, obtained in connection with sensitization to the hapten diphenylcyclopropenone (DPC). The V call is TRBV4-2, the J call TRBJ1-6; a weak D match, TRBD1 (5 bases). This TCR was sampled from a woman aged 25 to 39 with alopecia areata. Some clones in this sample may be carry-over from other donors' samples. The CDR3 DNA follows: TGTGCCAGCAGCGGAGGGGCAGGGCCCTTCTATAATTCACCCCTCCACTTT. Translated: CASSGGAGPFYNSPLHF.